The rows below give T cell receptor beta chains drawn from one sample of a study of CD8 T cells in Susac syndrome. TCRdb fed the immunoSEQ multiplex PCR reads into MiXCR, producing one record per CDR3 protein. The table lists around 270,000 distinct CDR3 sequences, over 75% of them singletons. Sequenced sample: CD8+ T cells from PBMCs. All receptors come from a human donor with multiple sclerosis. Both conserved end residues are part of each CDR3. D genes are given only for firm matches. Expanded clones are given a class, and other clones once, few, many or no size at all.

v_gene	abundance	j_gene	d_gene	CDR3nt	CDR3aa
TRBV27	NA	TRBJ2-7	TRBD2	TGTGCCAGCAGTCCGACTAGCGGGCTCATCTACGAGCAGTACTTC	CASSPTSGLIYEQYF
TRBV28	NA	TRBJ2-6	TRBD1	TGTGCCAGCAGTCTGACAGGGTTGTCCGGGGCCAACGTCCTGACTTTC	CASSLTGLSGANVLTF
TRBV6-1	few	TRBJ1-1	NA	TGTGCCATCAGTGGAAGGGGGATGAACACTGAAGCTTTCTTT	CAISGRGMNTEAFF
TRBV19	NA	TRBJ2-7	NA	TGTGCCAGTAGTGCCTTGGGGGGCCCCTACGAGCAGTACTTC	CASSALGGPYEQYF
TRBV6-5	NA	TRBJ2-1	NA	TGTGCCAGCAGTTACTCGCCGGCGGGAAGGTACAATGAGCAGTTCTTC	CASSYSPAGRYNEQFF
TRBV3-1	NA	TRBJ2-3	NA	TGTGCCAGCAGCCCCCCCTCGGGGGACGGAGACACAGATACGCAGTATTTT	CASSPPSGDGDTDTQYF
TRBV5-1	NA	TRBJ2-7	TRBD2	TGCGCCAGCAGCCTACCATTGGGACTAGCGGGAAACGAGCAGTACTTC	CASSLPLGLAGNEQYF
TRBV28	once	TRBJ2-7	TRBD1	TGTGCCAGCAGTTTTGAACAGGGGAAGGTGTACGAGCAGTACTTC	CASSFEQGKVYEQYF
TRBV7-8	NA	TRBJ2-1	NA	TGTGCCAGCAGCTTAGGCCCCAGGGGCGCGGGCAATGAGCAGTTCTTC	CASSLGPRGAGNEQFF
TRBV28	NA	TRBJ2-5	NA	TGTGCCAGCCCCCCAGAGACCCAGTACTTC	CASPPETQYF
TRBV7-9	NA	TRBJ1-1	TRBD1	TGTGCCAGCTCCGGACAGGGTGAAGCTTTCTTT	CASSGQGEAFF
TRBV19	NA	TRBJ2-1	TRBD2	TGTGCCAGTAGTATGACTAGCGGGCGCCGGCTAGAGCAGTTCTTC	CASSMTSGRRLEQFF
TRBV3-1	NA	TRBJ1-5	NA	TGTGCCAGCAGCCAAGATTCCTATAGCAATCAGCCCCAGCATTTT	CASSQDSYSNQPQHF
TRBV14	once	TRBJ1-1	NA	TGTGCCAGCAGGTTTACTGGGCAGGAAGCTTTCTTT	CASRFTGQEAFF
TRBV30	NA	TRBJ1-1	NA	TGTGCCTGGAGTGGGGTTATATCTGTTTCTGAAGCTTTCTTT	CAWSGVISVSEAFF
TRBV3-1	NA	TRBJ2-1	TRBD2	TGTGCCAGCAGCCATCCGACTAGCGGGCCGACCAATGAGCAGTTCTTC	CASSHPTSGPTNEQFF
TRBV19	NA	TRBJ2-3	NA	TGTGCCAGTAGTATACAGAGCGGACCGACAGATACGCAGTATTTT	CASSIQSGPTDTQYF
TRBV9	NA	TRBJ2-7	TRBD2	TGTGCCAGCAGCGTAGCGGGAGGGGCGGGGGACGCCTACGAGCAGTACTTC	CASSVAGGAGDAYEQYF
TRBV7-2	NA	TRBJ2-7	NA	TGTGCCAGCAGCTTAAACCCCGACATCGACGAGCAGTACTTC	CASSLNPDIDEQYF
TRBV4-3	once	TRBJ2-5	NA	TGCGCCAGCAGCCAAGATCGCAGCGTTGCTGAGACCCAGTACTTC	CASSQDRSVAETQYF
TRBV28	NA	TRBJ2-7	TRBD1	TGTGCCAGCAGTTCGAGCACCTCGACAGGGCGATCCTACGAGCAGTACTTC	CASSSSTSTGRSYEQYF
TRBV13	NA	TRBJ2-3	TRBD2	TGTGCCAGCAGCTTTAGGCTAGCGGGGACCACAGATACGCAGTATTTT	CASSFRLAGTTDTQYF
TRBV27	NA	TRBJ2-5	TRBD2	TGTGCCAGCAGTGGGAGCGTTAGCGGGAGTGAGACCCAGTACTTC	CASSGSVSGSETQYF